These 4 T cell receptor beta chains originate from one sample sequenced in a study of T cells expressing NK-cell markers. Each CDR3 protein gets one entry in TCRdb, which reprocessed the 5' RACE reads and gives no DNA. Its listing shows about 260,000 distinct CDR3 sequences. The specimen was blood T cells: a sorted CD56 or NKG2C T cell subset, CD4+ or CD8+ T cells, or bulk PBMC T cells (not recorded which). Receptors originate from a woman between 18 and 75 years old in good health.

The V call is TRBV18, the J call TRBJ1-1; the TCRdb D gene call, TRBD1, has no DNA to confirm it. Germline values: CDR1 KGHSH, CDR2 LQKENI. CDR3 size: 14 residues. The chain's CDR3 is CASSETGLNTEAFF.

J is TRBJ2-3 and V is TRBV6-5; TCRdb calls TRBD1, which cannot be checked without DNA. The CDR3 sequence is 15 residues long. Germline V gives CDR1 MNHEY, CDR2 SVGAGI. The CDR3 here is CASSYSGGPTDTQYF.

This chain connects TRBV5-1 to TRBJ1-4; there is no DNA to check the TCRdb D call of TRBD1. Germline V gives CDR1 SGHRS, CDR2 YFSETQ. The CDR3 contains 18 residues. The CDR3 protein is CASSLGLSSTPANEKLFF.

This chain joins TRBV28 and TRBJ2-2. Looked up from germline, CDR1 is MDHEN and CDR2 is SYDVKM. There are 12 residues in the CDR3. The CDR3 sequence: CASRANTGELFF.